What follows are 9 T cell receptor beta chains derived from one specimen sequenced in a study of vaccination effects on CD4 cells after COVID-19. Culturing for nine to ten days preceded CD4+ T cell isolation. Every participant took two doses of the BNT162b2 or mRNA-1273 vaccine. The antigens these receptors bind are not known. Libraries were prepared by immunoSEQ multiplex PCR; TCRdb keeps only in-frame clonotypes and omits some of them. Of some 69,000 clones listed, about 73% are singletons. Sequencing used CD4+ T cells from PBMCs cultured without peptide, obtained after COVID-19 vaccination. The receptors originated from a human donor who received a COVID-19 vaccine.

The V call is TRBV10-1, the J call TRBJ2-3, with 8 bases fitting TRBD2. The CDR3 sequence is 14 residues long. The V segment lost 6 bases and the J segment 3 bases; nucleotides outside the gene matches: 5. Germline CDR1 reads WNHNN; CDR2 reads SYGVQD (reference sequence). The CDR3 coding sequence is TGCGCCAGCAGACCTAGCGGGCAGACAGATACGCAGTATTTT. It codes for CASRPSGQTDTQYF.

In DNA form, the CDR3 reads TGTGCCAGCGGGACTAGCGGGTTTAGCACAGATACGCAGTATTTT. It translates to CASGTSGFSTDTQYF. The V and J genes are TRBV6-5 and TRBJ2-3; 12 nucleotides agree with TRBD2. Germline-derived CDR1 and CDR2 are MNHEY and SVGAGI. V lost 8 bases to trimming and J lost 0 bases; unmatched junction nucleotides: 3. The CDR3 sequence is 15 residues long.

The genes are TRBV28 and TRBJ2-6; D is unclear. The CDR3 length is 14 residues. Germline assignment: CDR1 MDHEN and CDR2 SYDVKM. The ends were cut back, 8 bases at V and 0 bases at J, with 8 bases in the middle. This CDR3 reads CASLRSSGANVLTF. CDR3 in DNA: TGTGCCAGCCTGAGGAGCTCTGGGGCCAACGTCCTGACTTTC.

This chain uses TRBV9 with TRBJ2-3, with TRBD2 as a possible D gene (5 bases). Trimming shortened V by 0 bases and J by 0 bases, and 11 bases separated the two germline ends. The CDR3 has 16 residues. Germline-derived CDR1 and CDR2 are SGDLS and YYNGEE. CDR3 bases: TGTGCCAGCAGCGTAGGGGAGTCCACTAGCACAGATACGCAGTATTTT. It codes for CASSVGESTSTDTQYF.

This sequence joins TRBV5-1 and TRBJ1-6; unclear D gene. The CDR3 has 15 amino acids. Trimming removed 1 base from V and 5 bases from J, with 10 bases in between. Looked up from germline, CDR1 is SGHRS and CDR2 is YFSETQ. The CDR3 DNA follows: TGCGCCAGCAGCTTGAGATCCGGGGATAATTCACCCCTCCACTTT. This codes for CASSLRSGDNSPLHF.

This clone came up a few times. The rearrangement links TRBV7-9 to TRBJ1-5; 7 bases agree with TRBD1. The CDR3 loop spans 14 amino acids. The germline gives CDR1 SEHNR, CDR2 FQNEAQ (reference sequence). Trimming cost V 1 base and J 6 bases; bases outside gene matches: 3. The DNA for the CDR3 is TGTGCCAGCAGCTTAGGGGCAGGGGGTCAGCCCCAGCATTTT. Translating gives CASSLGAGGQPQHF.

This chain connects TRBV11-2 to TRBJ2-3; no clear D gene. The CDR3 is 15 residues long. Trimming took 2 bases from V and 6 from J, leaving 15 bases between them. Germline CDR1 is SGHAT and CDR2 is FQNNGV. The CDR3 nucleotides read TGTGCCAGCAGCTTACTCCGGGTACGGAAGGATACGCAGTATTTT. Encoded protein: CASSLLRVRKDTQYF. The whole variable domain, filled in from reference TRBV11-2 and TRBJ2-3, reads EAGVAQSPRYKIIEKRQSVAFWCNPISGHATLYWYQQILGQGPKLLIQFQNNGVVDDSQLPKDRFSAERLKGVDSTLKIQPAKLEDSAVYLCASSLLRVRKDTQYFGPGTRLTVL.

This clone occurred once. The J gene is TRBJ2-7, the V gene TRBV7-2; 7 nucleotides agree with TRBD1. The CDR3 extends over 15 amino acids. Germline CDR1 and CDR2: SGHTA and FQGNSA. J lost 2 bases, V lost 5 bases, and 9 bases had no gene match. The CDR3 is CASSLQGTVTYEQYV. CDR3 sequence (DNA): TGTGCCAGCAGCCTACAGGGGACGGTAACCTACGAGCAGTACGTC.

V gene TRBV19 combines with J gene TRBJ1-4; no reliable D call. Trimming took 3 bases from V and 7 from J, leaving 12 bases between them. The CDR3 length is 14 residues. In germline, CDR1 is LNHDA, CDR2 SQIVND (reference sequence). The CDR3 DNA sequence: TGTGCCAGTAGTATCGGTTCTGCAGCTGAAAAACTGTTTTTT. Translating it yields CASSIGSAAEKLFF.